This TCR beta chain emerged from a study of blood T cell repertoires in COVID-19. In the study overall: The analysed material was cDNA or gDNA that came from T cells, B-cell-depleted T cells, or PBMCs.

This clone was seen a handful of times. Germline values: CDR1 SGHNT, CDR2 YYREEE (reference sequence). J lost 2 bases, V lost 5 bases, and 6 bases had no gene match. CDR3 size: 15 residues. As originally analysed: Amplification of reference gene primers provided the estimated nucleated cell counts. Produced via immunoSEQ multiplex PCR; TCRdb's table is partial and in-frame only. V and J calls and clone size are those listed in that table; D and trimming were worked out from the DNA. Of about 100,000 clones listed, about 83% are singletons. The sequence was obtained from a human donor in a cohort sampled during active COVID-19. Input material: peripheral blood. V is TRBV5-4 and J is TRBJ2-3; 9 positions match TRBD2. The CDR3 sequence is CASSVSGGNTDTQYF. CDR3 nucleotides: TGTGCCAGCAGTGTTAGCGGGGGAAACACAGATACGCAGTATTTT.